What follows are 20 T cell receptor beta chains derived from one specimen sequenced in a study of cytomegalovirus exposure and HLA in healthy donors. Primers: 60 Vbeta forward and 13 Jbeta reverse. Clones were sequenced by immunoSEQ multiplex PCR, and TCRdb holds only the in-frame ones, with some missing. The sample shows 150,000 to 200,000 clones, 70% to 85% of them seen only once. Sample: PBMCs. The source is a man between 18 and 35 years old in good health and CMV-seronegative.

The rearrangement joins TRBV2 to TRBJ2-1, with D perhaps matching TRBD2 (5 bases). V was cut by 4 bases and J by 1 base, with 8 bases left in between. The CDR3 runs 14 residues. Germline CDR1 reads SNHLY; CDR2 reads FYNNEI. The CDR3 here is CASSGERSYNEQFF. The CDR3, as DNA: TGTGCCAGCAGTGGGGAGAGATCCTACAATGAGCAGTTCTTC.

The DNA of the CDR3 is TGTGCCTGGTCCACTGCCGGACTAGACGAGCAGTACTTC. Translated: CAWSTAGLDEQYF. The chain joins TRBV30 to TRBJ2-7; 7 nucleotides align to TRBD2. Per germline, CDR1 GTSNPN and CDR2 SVGIG (reference sequence). The CDR3 is made up of 13 amino acids. Trimming took 5 bases from V and 5 from J; bases not matched to a gene: 9.

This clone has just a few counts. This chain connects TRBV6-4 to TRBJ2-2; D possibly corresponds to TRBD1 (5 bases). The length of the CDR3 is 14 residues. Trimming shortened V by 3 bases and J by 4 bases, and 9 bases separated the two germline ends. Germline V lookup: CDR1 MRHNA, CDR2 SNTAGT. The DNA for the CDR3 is TGTGCCAGCAGTGAAAGAGACAGCACCGGGGAGCTGTTTTTT. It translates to CASSERDSTGELFF.

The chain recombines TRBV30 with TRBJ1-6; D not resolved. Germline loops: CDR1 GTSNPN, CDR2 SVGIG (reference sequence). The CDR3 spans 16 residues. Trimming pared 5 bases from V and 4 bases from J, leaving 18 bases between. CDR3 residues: CAWALEGFFYNSPLHF. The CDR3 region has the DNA TGTGCCTGGGCGCTGGAGGGCTTCTTTTATAATTCACCCCTCCACTTT.

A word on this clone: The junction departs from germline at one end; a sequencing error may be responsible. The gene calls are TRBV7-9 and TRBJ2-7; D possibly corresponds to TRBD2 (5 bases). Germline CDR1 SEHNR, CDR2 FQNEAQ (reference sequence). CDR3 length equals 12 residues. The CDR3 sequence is CSSRRGQFEQYF. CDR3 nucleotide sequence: TGTTCCAGCAGGAGAGGGCAGTTCGAGCAGTACTTC.

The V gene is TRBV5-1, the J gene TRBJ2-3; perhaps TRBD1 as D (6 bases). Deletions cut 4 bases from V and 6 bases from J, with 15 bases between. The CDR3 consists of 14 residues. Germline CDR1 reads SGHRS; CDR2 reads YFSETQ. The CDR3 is CASSLIQGSDTQYF. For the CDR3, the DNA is TGCGCCAGCAGCCTGATACAGGGTTCCGATACGCAGTATTTT.

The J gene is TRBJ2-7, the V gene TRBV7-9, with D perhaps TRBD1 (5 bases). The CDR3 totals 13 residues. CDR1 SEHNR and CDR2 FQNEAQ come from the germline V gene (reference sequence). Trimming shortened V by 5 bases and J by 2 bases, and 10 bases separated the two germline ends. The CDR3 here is CASSETATYEQYF. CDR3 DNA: TGTGCCAGCAGCGAGACAGCTACCTACGAGCAGTACTTC.

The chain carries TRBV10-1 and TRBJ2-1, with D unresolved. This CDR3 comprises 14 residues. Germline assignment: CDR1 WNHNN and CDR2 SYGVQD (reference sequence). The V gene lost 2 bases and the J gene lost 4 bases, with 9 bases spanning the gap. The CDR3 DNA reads TGCGCCAGCAGTGAGATACTCAATTACAATGAGCAGTTCTTC. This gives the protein CASSEILNYNEQFF.

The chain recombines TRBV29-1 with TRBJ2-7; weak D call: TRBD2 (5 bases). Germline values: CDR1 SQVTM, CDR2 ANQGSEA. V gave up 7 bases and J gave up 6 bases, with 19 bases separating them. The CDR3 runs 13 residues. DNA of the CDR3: TGCAGCGCGTTGGAGGTGAATTTGGGCGAGCAGTACTTC. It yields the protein CSALEVNLGEQYF.

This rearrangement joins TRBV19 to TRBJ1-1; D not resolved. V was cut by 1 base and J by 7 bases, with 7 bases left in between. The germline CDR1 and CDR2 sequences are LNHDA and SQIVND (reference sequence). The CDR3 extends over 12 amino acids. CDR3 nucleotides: TGTGCCAGTAGTATAGGAGCCCATGAAGCTTTCTTT. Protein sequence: CASSIGAHEAFF.

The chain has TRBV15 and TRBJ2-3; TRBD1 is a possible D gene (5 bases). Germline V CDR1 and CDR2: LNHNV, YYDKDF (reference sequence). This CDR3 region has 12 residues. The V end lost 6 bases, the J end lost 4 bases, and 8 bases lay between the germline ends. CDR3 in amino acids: CATREGADTQYF. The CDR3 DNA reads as TGTGCCACCAGGGAAGGGGCAGATACGCAGTATTTT.

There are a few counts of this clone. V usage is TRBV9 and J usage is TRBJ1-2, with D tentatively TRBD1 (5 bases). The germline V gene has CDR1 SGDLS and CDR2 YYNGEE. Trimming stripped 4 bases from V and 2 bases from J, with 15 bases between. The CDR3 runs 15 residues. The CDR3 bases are TGTGCCAGCAGCCCCACGACGGGGGAGAACTATGGCTACACCTTC. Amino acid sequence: CASSPTTGENYGYTF.

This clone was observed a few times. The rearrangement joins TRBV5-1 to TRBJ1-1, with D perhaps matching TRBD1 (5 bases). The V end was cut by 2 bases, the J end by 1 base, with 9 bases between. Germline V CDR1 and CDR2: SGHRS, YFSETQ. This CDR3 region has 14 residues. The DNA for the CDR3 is TGCGCCAGCAGCTTCCGAACAGGGAACACTGAAGCTTTCTTT. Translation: CASSFRTGNTEAFF.

The CDR3 sequence: CASSRSTSATDTQYF. In DNA form, the CDR3 reads TGTGCCAGCAGCCGCTCCACGAGCGCCACAGATACGCAGTATTTT. The rearrangement links TRBV5-6 to TRBJ2-3; unclear D gene. This CDR3 has 15 residues. The V and J ends lost 4 bases and 2 bases respectively, with 14 bases between them. CDR1 is SGHDT, CDR2 YYEEEE, per germline. The full variable domain, with the rest looked up from reference TRBV5-6 and TRBJ2-3, is DAGVTQSPTHLIKTRGQQVTLRCSPKSGHDTVSWYQQALGQGPQFIFQYYEEEERQRGNFPDRFSGHQFPNYSSELNVNALLLGDSALYLCASSRSTSATDTQYFGPGTRLTVL.

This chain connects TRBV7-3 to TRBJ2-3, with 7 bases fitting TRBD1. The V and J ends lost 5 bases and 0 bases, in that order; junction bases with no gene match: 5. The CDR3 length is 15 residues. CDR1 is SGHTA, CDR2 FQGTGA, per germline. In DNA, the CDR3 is TGTGCCAGCAGCCAGGGACAGCTTAGCACAGATACGCAGTATTTT. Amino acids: CASSQGQLSTDTQYF. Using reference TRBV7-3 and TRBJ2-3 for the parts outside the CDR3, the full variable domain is GAGVSQTPSNKVTEKGKYVELRCDPISGHTALYWYRQSLGQGPEFLIYFQGTGAADDSGLPNDRFFAVRPEGSVSTLKIQRTERGDSAVYLCASSQGQLSTDTQYFGPGTRLTVL.

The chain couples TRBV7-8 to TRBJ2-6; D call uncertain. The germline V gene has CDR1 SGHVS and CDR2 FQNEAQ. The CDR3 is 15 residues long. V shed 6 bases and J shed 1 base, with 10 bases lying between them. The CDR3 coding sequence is TGTGCCAGCAGGCCGATCGGGTCTGGGGCCAACGTCCTGACTTTC. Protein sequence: CASRPIGSGANVLTF. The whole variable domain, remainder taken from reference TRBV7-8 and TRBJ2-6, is GAGVSQSPRYKVAKRGQDVALRCDPISGHVSLFWYQQALGQGPEFLTYFQNEAQLDKSGLPSDRFFAERPEGSVSTLKIQRTQQEDSAVYLCASRPIGSGANVLTFGAGSRLTVL.

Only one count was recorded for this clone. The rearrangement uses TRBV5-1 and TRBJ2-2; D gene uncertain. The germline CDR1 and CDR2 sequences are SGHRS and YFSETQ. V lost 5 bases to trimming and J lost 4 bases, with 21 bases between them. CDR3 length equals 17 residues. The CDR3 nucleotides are TGCGCCAGCAGGCTCCCTAGGAGAGTTTTGGGCACCGGGGAGCTGTTTTTT. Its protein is CASRLPRRVLGTGELFF.

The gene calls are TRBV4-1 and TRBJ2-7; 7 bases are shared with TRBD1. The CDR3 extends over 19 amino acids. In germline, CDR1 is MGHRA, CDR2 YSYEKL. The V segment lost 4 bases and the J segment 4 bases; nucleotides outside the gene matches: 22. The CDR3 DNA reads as TGCGCCAGCAGCCCAACACATGGGACAGATCCCTCGCCCGCATACGAGCAGTACTTC. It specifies CASSPTHGTDPSPAYEQYF.

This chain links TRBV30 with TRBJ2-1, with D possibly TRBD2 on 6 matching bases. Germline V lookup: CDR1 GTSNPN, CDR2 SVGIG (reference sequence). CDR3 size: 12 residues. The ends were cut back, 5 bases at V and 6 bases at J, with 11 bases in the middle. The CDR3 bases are TGTGCCTGGGGGGACTCTCTCAATGAGCAGTTCTTC. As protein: CAWGDSLNEQFF.

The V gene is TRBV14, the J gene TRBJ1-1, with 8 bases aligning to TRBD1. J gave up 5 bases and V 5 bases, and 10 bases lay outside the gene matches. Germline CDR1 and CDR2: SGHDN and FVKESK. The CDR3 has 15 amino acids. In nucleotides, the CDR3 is TGTGCCAGCAGCTTACGGACAGGGTGGACGACTGAAGCTTTCTTT. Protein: CASSLRTGWTTEAFF.